The rows below give T cell receptor beta chains drawn from one sample of a study of blood T cell repertoires in COVID-19. Sequencing used immunoSEQ multiplex PCR; TCRdb keeps in-frame clones, though not all of them. The data show about 150,000 clones, with about 79% seen just once and about 29% held by the top ten. The sample comprised peripheral blood. The source of these receptors is a woman aged 60-75 years with acute or convalescent COVID-19. CDR3s include the opening cysteine and the closing phenylalanine or tryptophan. D genes are given only for firm matches.

TRBD1 TRBJ2-2 TRBV29-1 CSADTGVQNTGELFF TGCAGCGCCGATACAGGGGTACAAAACACCGGGGAGCTGTTTTTT
TRBD1 TRBJ1-2 TRBV5-6 CASSFAGTGGYGYTF TGTGCCAGCAGCTTCGCCGGGACAGGGGGTTATGGCTACACCTTC
TRBD1 TRBJ2-1 TRBV27 CASSLGGHSYNEQFF TGTGCCAGCAGCTTAGGGGGCCACTCCTACAATGAGCAGTTCTTC
NA TRBJ1-1 TRBV5-1 CASSLEAQNTEAFF TGCGCCAGCAGCTTGGAAGCCCAGAACACTGAAGCTTTCTTT
NA TRBJ1-3 TRBV6-5 CASSYGPGAYGNTIYF TGTGCCAGCAGTTACGGCCCAGGGGCGTATGGAAACACCATATATTTT
NA TRBJ1-6 TRBV30 CAWAGANTYNSPLHF TGTGCCTGGGCCGGAGCTAACACCTATAATTCACCCCTCCACTTT
TRBD2 TRBJ2-1 TRBV10-3 CAISGDLAGGSYNEQFF TGTGCCATCAGTGGGGATCTAGCGGGGGGCTCCTACAATGAGCAGTTCTTC
NA TRBJ1-5 TRBV6-5 CASSYAAGNQPQHF TGTGCCAGCAGTTACGCGGCAGGCAATCAGCCCCAGCATTTT
TRBD1 TRBJ1-1 TRBV7-9 CASSLAQGSKAFF TGTGCCAGCAGCTTAGCACAGGGGTCGAAAGCTTTCTTT
TRBD1 TRBJ1-1 TRBV5-1 CASSPGGTVEAFF TGCGCCAGCAGCCCCGGAGGGACAGTTGAAGCTTTCTTT
NA TRBJ1-3 TRBV29-1 CSVVDSGNTIYF TGCAGCGTTGTTGACTCGGGAAACACCATATATTTT